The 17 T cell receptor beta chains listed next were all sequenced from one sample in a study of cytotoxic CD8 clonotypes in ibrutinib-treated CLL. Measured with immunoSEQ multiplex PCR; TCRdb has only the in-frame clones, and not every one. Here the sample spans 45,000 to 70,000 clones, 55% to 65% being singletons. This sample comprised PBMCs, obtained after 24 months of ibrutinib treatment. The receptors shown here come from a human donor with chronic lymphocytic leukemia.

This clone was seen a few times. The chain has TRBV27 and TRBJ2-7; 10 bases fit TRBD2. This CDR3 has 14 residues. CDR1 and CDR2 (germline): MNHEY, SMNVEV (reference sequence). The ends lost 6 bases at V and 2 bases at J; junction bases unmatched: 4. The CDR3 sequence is CASRRTSGTYEQYV. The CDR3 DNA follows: TGTGCCAGCAGAAGGACTAGCGGAACCTACGAGCAGTACGTC.

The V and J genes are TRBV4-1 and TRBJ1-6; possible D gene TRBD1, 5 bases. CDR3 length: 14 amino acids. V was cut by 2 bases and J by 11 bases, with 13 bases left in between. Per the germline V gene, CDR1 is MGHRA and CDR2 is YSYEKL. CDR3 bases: TGCGCCAGCAGCCAAAAGGACGGGGGACCACCCCTCCACTTT. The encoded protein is CASSQKDGGPPLHF.

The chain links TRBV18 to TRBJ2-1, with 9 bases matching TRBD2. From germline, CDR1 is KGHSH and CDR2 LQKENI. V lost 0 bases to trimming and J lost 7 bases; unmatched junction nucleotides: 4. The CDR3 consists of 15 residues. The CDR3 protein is CASSPPASGTNEQFF. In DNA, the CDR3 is TGTGCCAGCTCACCACCGGCTAGCGGGACAAATGAGCAGTTCTTC.

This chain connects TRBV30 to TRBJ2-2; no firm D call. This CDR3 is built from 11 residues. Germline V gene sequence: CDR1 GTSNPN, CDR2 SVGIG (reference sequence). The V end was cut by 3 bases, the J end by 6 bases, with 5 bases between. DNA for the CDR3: TGTGCCTGGAGATGGTCCGGGGAGCTGTTTTTT. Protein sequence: CAWRWSGELFF.

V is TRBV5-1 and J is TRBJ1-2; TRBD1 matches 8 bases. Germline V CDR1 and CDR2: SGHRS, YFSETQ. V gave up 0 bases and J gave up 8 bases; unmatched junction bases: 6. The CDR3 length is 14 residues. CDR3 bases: TGCGCCAGCAGCTTGGAAGGACAGGGCGCGGGCTACACCTTC. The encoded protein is CASSLEGQGAGYTF.

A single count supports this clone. In nucleotides, the CDR3 is TGTGCCAGCAGCGTAGCTAGGAATAGGGTGGACACTGAAGCTTTCTTT. The encoded protein is CASSVARNRVDTEAFF. This sequence joins TRBV9 and TRBJ1-1; D is unclear. The CDR3 loop spans 16 amino acids. Trimming took 0 bases from V and 3 from J, leaving 15 bases between them. Germline loops: CDR1 SGDLS, CDR2 YYNGEE. Full variable domain (rest looked up from reference TRBV9 and TRBJ1-1): DSGVTQTPKHLITATGQRVTLRCSPRSGDLSVYWYQQSLDQGLQFLIQYYNGEERAKGNILERFSAQQFPDLHSELNLSSLELGDSALYFCASSVARNRVDTEAFFGQGTRLTVV.

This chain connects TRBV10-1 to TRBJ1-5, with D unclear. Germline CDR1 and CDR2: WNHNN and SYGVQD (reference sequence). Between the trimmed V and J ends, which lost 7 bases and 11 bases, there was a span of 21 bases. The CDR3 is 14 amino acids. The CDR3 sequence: CASIAGGHHRTQHF. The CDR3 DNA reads TGCGCCAGCATAGCCGGCGGCCATCATAGGACCCAGCATTTT.

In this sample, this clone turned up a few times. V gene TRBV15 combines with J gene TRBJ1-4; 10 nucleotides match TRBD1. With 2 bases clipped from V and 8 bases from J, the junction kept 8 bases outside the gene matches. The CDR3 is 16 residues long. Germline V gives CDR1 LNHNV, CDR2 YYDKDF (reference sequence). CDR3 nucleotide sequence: TGTGCCACCAGCAGAACCTCCGGGACAGGGGAGGAAAAACTGTTTTTT. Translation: CATSRTSGTGEEKLFF. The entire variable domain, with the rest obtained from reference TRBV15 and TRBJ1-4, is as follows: DAMVIQNPRYQVTQFGKPVTLSCSQTLNHNVMYWYQQKSSQAPKLLFHYYDKDFNNEADTPDNFQSRRPNTSFCFLDIRSPGLGDTAMYLCATSRTSGTGEEKLFFGSGTQLSVL.

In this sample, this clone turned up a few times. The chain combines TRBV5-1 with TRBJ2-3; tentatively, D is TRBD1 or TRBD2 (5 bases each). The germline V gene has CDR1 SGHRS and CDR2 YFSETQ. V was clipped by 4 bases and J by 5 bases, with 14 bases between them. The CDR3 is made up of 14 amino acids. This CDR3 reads CASSRDPALDTQYF. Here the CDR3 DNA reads TGCGCCAGCAGCCGGGACCCTGCGCTAGATACGCAGTATTTT.

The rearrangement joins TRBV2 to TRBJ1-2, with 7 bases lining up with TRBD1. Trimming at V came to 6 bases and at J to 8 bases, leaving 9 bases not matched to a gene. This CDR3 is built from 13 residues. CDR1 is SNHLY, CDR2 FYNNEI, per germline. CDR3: CASRQGTTKGYTF. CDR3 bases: TGTGCCAGCAGACAGGGGACAACCAAAGGCTACACCTTC.

CDR3 protein: CASSPRGYEQYV. As DNA, the CDR3 is TGTGCCAGCAGTCCAAGGGGCTACGAGCAGTACGTC. V is TRBV6-5 and J is TRBJ2-7; a weak D match, TRBD1 (5 bases). The CDR3 loop spans 12 amino acids. Between the trimmed V and J ends, which lost 5 bases and 3 bases, there was a span of 8 bases. Looked up from germline, CDR1 is MNHEY and CDR2 is SVGAGI.

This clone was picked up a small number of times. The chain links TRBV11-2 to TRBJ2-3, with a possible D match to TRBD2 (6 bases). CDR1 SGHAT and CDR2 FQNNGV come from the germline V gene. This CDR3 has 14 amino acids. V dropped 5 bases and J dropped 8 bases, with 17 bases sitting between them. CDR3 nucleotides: TGTGCCAGCAGCCGTTTAACTAGCTCAGCTACGCAGTATTTT. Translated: CASSRLTSSATQYF.

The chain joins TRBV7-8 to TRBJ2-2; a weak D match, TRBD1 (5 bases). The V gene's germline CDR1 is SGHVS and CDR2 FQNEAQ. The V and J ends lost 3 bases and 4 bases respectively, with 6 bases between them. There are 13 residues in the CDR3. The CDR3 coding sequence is TGTGCCAGCAGCTTTAGGGGCACCGGGGAGCTGTTTTTT. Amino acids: CASSFRGTGELFF.

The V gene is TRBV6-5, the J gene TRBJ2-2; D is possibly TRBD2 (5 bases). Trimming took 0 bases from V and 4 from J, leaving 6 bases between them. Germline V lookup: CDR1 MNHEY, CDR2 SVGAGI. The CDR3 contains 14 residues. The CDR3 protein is CASSYSTITGELFF. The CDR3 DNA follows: TGTGCCAGCAGTTACTCGACTATCACCGGGGAGCTGTTTTTT.

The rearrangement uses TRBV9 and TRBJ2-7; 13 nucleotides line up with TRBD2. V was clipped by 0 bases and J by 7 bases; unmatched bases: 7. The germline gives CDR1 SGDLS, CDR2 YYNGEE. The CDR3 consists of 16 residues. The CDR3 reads CASSVEPGLAGREQYF. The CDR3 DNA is TGTGCCAGCAGCGTAGAACCGGGACTAGCGGGACGGGAGCAGTACTTC.

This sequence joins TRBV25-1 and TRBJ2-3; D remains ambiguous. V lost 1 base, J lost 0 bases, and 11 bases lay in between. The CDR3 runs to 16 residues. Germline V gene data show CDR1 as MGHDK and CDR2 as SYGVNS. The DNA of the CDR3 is TGTGCCAGCAGTGAATGGTTAGCATCTAGCACAGATACGCAGTATTTT. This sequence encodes CASSEWLASSTDTQYF.

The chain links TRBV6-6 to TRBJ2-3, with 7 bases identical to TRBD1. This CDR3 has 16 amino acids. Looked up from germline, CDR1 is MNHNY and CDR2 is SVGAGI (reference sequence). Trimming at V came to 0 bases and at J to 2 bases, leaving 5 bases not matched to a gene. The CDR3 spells CASSYSWDRATDTQYF. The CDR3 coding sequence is TGTGCCAGCAGTTACTCCTGGGACAGAGCCACAGATACGCAGTATTTT.